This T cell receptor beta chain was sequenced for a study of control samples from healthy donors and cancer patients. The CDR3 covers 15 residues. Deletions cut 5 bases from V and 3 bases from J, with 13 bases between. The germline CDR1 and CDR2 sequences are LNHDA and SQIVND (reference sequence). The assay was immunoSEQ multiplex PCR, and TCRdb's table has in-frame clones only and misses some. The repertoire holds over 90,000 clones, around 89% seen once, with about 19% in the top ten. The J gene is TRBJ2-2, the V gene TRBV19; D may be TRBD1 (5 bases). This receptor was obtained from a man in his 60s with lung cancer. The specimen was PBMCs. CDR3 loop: CASSQEGADTGELFF. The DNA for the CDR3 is TGTGCCAGTAGTCAGGAAGGGGCGGACACCGGGGAGCTGTTTTTT.